The 19 T cell receptor beta chains below all came from one sample that was sequenced in a study of tumor-infiltrating lymphocytes in primary liver carcinoma. Co-extracted RNA and DNA came from about 19-30 mg of unsorted bulk tissue. Priming with a constant-region primer yielded TCR beta cDNA from 400 to 500 ng total RNA. Library construction for TCR beta comprised three nested multiplex PCR rounds performed with slightly modified ARM-PCR. Rounds one and two of PCR, each of approximately 11 cycles, were primed with TRBV1-TRBV30 forward primers and a C-beta reverse primer. In TCRdb, the multiplex PCR reads were re-called with MiXCR into one record per CDR3 protein. The table includes about 190,000 distinct CDR3 sequences, around 85% detected once. Sequenced input: tumor tissue from primary liver carcinoma. The origin of the receptors is a middle-aged man with primary liver carcinoma and hepatitis B virus infection.

Notes on this clonotype: Likely a read error: the CDR3 ends without its conserved phenylalanine or tryptophan. It is unclear where the CDR3 begins or ends on the DNA, so no DNA is shown, and the CDR3 is as TCRdb lists it. The rearrangement joins TRBV6-1 to TRBJ1-5. Including both end residues, the CDR3 is 13 amino acids long. Germline lookup yields CDR1 MNHNS and CDR2 SASEGT. CDR3 in amino acids: CASSWSGNQPLHY.

Of note for this clonotype: A junction boundary mismatches the germline segment, possibly from a read error. The chain carries TRBV11-2 and TRBJ2-4; D is ambiguous. This CDR3 contains 17 residues. Germline V gene sequence: CDR1 SGHAT, CDR2 FQNNGV. CDR3 in amino acids: CASSLDRAGLVKNIQYF. CDR3 coding DNA: TGTGCCAGCAGCTTAGATAGAGCAGGTCTAGTCAAAAACATTCAATACTTC.

For this clonotype: A junction boundary mismatches the germline segment, possibly from a read error. The chain joins TRBV5-5 to TRBJ2-2, with a tentative D call TRBD2 (6 bases). CDR3 length: 16 amino acids. Per germline, CDR1 SGHKS and CDR2 YYEKEE (reference sequence). The CDR3 sequence is CASSPSPGVNTRELFF. The CDR3 DNA sequence: TGTGCCAGCAGCCCCTCGCCGGGGGTGAACACCCGGGAGCTGTTTTTT.

With regard to this clonotype: A read error may account for a junction end that differs from germline. The V gene is TRBV11-1, the J gene TRBJ2-6, with D perhaps TRBD1 (5 bases). There are 14 residues in the CDR3. Germline values: CDR1 SGHAT, CDR2 FQDESV (reference sequence). The CDR3 protein is CVSSWNTGANVMTF. The CDR3 DNA is TGTGTCAGCAGCTGGAACACTGGGGCCAACGTCATGACTTTC.

About this clonotype itself: A read error is likely, as this CDR3 ends without the conserved phenylalanine or tryptophan. The DNA is left out, because the CDR3 cannot be placed on it with certainty; the CDR3 is given as TCRdb lists it. The chain's CDR3 is CASSFRGTSVTKNIEYL. The genes are TRBV11-1 and TRBJ2-4; TRBD2, as called in the table, went unchecked against the DNA. The germline CDR1 and CDR2 sequences are SGHAT and FQDESV (reference sequence). The CDR3 has 17 residues if both end residues are counted.

On this clonotype itself: A read error is possible here, since a much larger clone lies one base away. The gene calls are TRBV28 and TRBJ2-5, with D hard to call. The CDR3 contains 15 residues. The V end lost 6 bases, the J end lost 0 bases, and 14 bases lay between the germline ends. Germline V lookup: CDR1 MDHEN, CDR2 SYDVKM. CDR3 bases: TGTGCCAGCAGCCCAGCGTTTTCCTACCAAGAGACCCAGTACTTC. Amino acid sequence: CASSPAFSYQETQYF.

A remark on this clonotype: A read error may account for a junction end that differs from germline. V gene TRBV5-1 combines with J gene TRBJ2-3, with 9 bases fitting TRBD1. CDR3 length: 19 amino acids. Germline-derived CDR1 and CDR2 are SGHRS and YFSETQ. The CDR3 nucleotides read TGCGCCAGCAGAACCCCCTGCGCGGACAGGGGCCAAAGCTCAGATACACAGTATTTT. It is translated as CASRTPCADRGQSSDTQYF.

In its sample, this clonotype was seen many times. The genes are TRBV6-2 or TRBV6-3 and TRBJ2-6, with D perhaps assigned TRBD1 or TRBD2 (6 bases each). The V and J ends lost 7 bases and 2 bases respectively, with 18 bases between them. CDR1 is MNHEY, CDR2 SVGEGT, per germline. The length of the CDR3 is 17 residues. CDR3 in DNA: TGTGCCAGCATCTCCGGAGGGGGTTTACCTGGGGCCAACGTCCTGACTTTC. Encoded protein: CASISGGGLPGANVLTF.

Concerning this clonotype: Relative to the germline gene, one junction end is altered; a read error may explain this. The V and J genes are TRBV6-2 or TRBV6-3 and TRBJ2-7, with D tentatively TRBD2 (5 bases). Germline loops: CDR1 MNHEY, CDR2 SVGEGT. The CDR3 sequence is 15 residues long. CDR3 DNA: TGTGGCAGCATTAAGGCCAGCGGTAGGTCAAACCAGCAGTACTTC. Amino acids: CGSIKASGRSNQQYF.

Note on this clonotype: Here the CDR3 omits its conserved ending phenylalanine or tryptophan, so a read error is the likely source. V usage is TRBV6-6 and J usage is TRBJ1-1; TRBD1 matches 10 bases. Looked up from germline, CDR1 is MNHNY and CDR2 is SVGAGI (reference sequence). This CDR3 is 14 amino acids long. The CDR3 sequence is CASRYDRGLPDAFS. DNA for the CDR3: TGTGCCAGCAGATATGACAGGGGGCTTCCTGACGCTTTCTCT.

In the case of this clonotype: Sequence at one end of the junction differs from germline and may be a read error. This rearrangement joins TRBV7-2 to TRBJ2-7, with D possibly being TRBD1 (6 bases). Germline V lookup: CDR1 SGHTA, CDR2 FQGNSA. The CDR3 totals 13 residues. The CDR3 reads CAISLAGQHEQYF. CDR3 coding DNA: TGTGCCATCAGCTTAGCAGGACAGCACGAGCAGTACTTC.

About this clonotype itself: Its ends do not fully match the called genes, so a read error is possible. This sequence joins TRBV11-2 and TRBJ2-4; no reliable D call. Germline assignment: CDR1 SGHAT and CDR2 FQNNGV. This CDR3 contains 14 residues. CDR3 protein: CVSSLEGYNNIQYF. CDR3 DNA: TGTGTCAGCAGCTTAGAAGGCTACAATAACATTCAGTACTTC.

This clonotype was recorded only once. One end of the junction is discordant with germline, which a read error may explain. V is TRBV28 and J is TRBJ2-5; a weak D match, TRBD1 (5 bases). Germline assignment: CDR1 MDHEN and CDR2 SYDVKM. This CDR3 has 14 amino acids. The CDR3 DNA reads as TGTGCCGGCAGTTTATCACAGGAACAAGAGACCCAGTACTTC. Its protein product is CAGSLSQEQETQYF.

Concerning this clonotype itself: Germline is not matched at one junction end, which may reflect a read error. The chain links TRBV4-3 to TRBJ2-7; D possibly corresponds to TRBD1 (6 bases). The CDR3 has 14 residues. Germline V gene data show CDR1 as LGHNA and CDR2 as YSLEER. The CDR3 loop reads CVSSPKDSIYEQYF. The DNA for the CDR3 is TGCGTCAGCAGCCCCAAGGACAGCATCTACGAGCAGTATTTC.

This clonotype was counted once. The V gene is TRBV11-2, the J gene TRBJ2-7, with TRBD1 as a possible D gene (5 bases). Germline V gene data show CDR1 as SGHAT and CDR2 as FQNNGV. The length of the CDR3 is 14 residues. V was clipped by 4 bases and J by 4 bases, with 14 bases between them. The CDR3: CASSSNRMSYEQYF. DNA for the CDR3: TGTGCCAGCAGCTCTAACAGGATGTCGTACGAGCAGTACTTC.

For this clonotype: Because the CDR3 is missing its conserved closing phenylalanine or tryptophan, this is likely a read error. V gene TRBV29-1 combines with J gene TRBJ1-5; 7 bases are shared with TRBD1. The CDR3 covers 13 residues. Germline-derived CDR1 and CDR2 are SQVTM and ANQGSEA. CDR3: CGVETGGNQPQHS. In DNA form, the CDR3 reads TGCGGCGTTGAAACAGGGGGCAATCAGCCCCAGCATTCT.

CDR3 amino acids: CASSLDSVTQYF. Written as DNA, the CDR3 is TGTGCCAGCAGTCTAGACTCAGTGACCCAGTACTTC. The V and J genes are TRBV25-1 and TRBJ2-5; D gene unclear. The CDR3 is made up of 12 amino acids. The germline gives CDR1 MGHDK, CDR2 SYGVNS. Deletions cut 5 bases from V and 7 bases from J, with 11 bases between.

This clonotype was seen only a few times. A much larger clone differs from this one at a single base, so this may be a read error. The V call is TRBV6-1, the J call TRBJ1-5, with 7 nucleotides matching TRBD1. CDR1 and CDR2 from the germline V gene are MNHNS and SASEGT. This CDR3 spans 16 amino acids. Unmatched junction bases numbered 9, after V lost 7 bases and J lost 0 bases. The CDR3 DNA is TGTGCCAGCATAATAGACAGGGCTTATAGCAATCAGCCCCAGCATTTT. As protein: CASIIDRAYSNQPQHF.

In the case of this clonotype: The junction departs from the called germline gene at one end, perhaps through a read error. The gene calls are TRBV30 and TRBJ1-2; D ambiguous. The CDR3 is made up of 14 amino acids. Germline-derived CDR1 and CDR2 are GTSNPN and SVGIG (reference sequence). The CDR3 here is CPWTLGSKDYGYTF. Written as DNA, the CDR3 is TGTCCCTGGACCCTGGGAAGCAAAGACTATGGCTACACCTTC.